These T cell receptor beta chains were read from a single sample in a study of patients and donors after allogeneic stem cell transplantation. TCRdb fed the RT-PCR reads into MiXCR, producing one record per CDR3 protein. Of roughly 200,000 distinct CDR3 sequences detected, 40% to 45% appear once; the ten largest clones hold 30% to 35%. The sequenced sample consisted of blood, either unsorted or a sorted T cell fraction (not recorded which). Receptors originate from a human donor who was either an allogeneic HSCT recipient or a stem cell or donor lymphocyte infusion donor (not recorded which). It is not recorded whose cells these are; they may come from a transplant donor. Both conserved end residues are part of each CDR3. The order of the fields is V gene, J gene, D gene, clone size, CDR3 DNA, CDR3 protein. The D gene is left open where the match is weak. Clone size is stated in some rows and not others, as once, few, many or a class when expanded.

v_call: TRBV10-3; j_call: TRBJ2-5; d_call: .; clone_size: .; cdr3_nt: TGTGCCATCAGGGGTAACGACCAAGAGACCCAGTACTTC; cdr3_aa: CAIRGNDQETQYF
v_call: TRBV20-1; j_call: TRBJ1-1; d_call: .; clone_size: .; cdr3_nt: TGCAGTGCGACCGGGACGGCGAACACTGAAGCTTTCTTT; cdr3_aa: CSATGTANTEAFF
v_call: TRBV12-3/TRBV12-4; j_call: TRBJ2-1; d_call: .; clone_size: .; cdr3_nt: TGTGCCAGCAGTTTCGGTGAGCAGTTCTTC; cdr3_aa: CASSFGEQFF
v_call: TRBV10-3; j_call: TRBJ1-4; d_call: .; clone_size: .; cdr3_nt: TGTGCCATCAATCGGGGGGCAACTAATGAAAAACTGTTTTTT; cdr3_aa: CAINRGATNEKLFF
v_call: TRBV12-3/TRBV12-4; j_call: TRBJ1-1; d_call: .; clone_size: .; cdr3_nt: TGTGCCCAAGCAGTACGGGTATCGAGCACTGAAGCTTTCTTT; cdr3_aa: CAQAVRVSSTEAFF
v_call: TRBV6-6; j_call: TRBJ1-5; d_call: .; clone_size: few; cdr3_nt: TGTGCCAGCAGTTACCCCGCGGGAGGGCAGCCCCAGCATTTT; cdr3_aa: CASSYPAGGQPQHF
v_call: TRBV5-1; j_call: TRBJ2-1; d_call: .; clone_size: .; cdr3_nt: TGCGCCAGCAGCTTGGTTCTAGCGTTAAATGAGCAGTTCTTC; cdr3_aa: CASSLVLALNEQFF
v_call: TRBV4-3; j_call: TRBJ1-1; d_call: .; clone_size: .; cdr3_nt: TGCGCCAGCAGCCAAGATCTTGGTGGCACTGAAGCTTTCTTT; cdr3_aa: CASSQDLGGTEAFF
v_call: TRBV12-3/TRBV12-4; j_call: TRBJ2-7; d_call: .; clone_size: once; cdr3_nt: TGTGCCAGCAGTTTAATCACGGGCGAGCAGTACTTC; cdr3_aa: CASSLITGEQYF
v_call: TRBV5-1; j_call: TRBJ1-2; d_call: TRBD1; clone_size: few; cdr3_nt: TGCGCCAGCAGATTTTTTGACAGGGAAGAAGGCTACACCTTC; cdr3_aa: CASRFFDREEGYTF
v_call: TRBV15; j_call: TRBJ2-5; d_call: TRBD2; clone_size: .; cdr3_nt: TGTGCCACCAGCAGAGATAAAGGACTAGCGGGAGAGGGGGAGACCCAGTACTTC; cdr3_aa: CATSRDKGLAGEGETQYF
v_call: TRBV5-1; j_call: TRBJ2-7; d_call: .; clone_size: .; cdr3_nt: TGCGCCAGCAGCCATATCCACTTCGACGAGCAGTACTTC; cdr3_aa: CASSHIHFDEQYF
v_call: TRBV28; j_call: TRBJ2-3; d_call: TRBD2; clone_size: few; cdr3_nt: TGTGCCAGCAGTTCCATAGCGGGCGGCACAGATACGCAGTATTTT; cdr3_aa: CASSSIAGGTDTQYF
v_call: TRBV9; j_call: TRBJ2-1; d_call: .; clone_size: few; cdr3_nt: TGTGCCAGCAGCGTAGTACAAGAGCAGTTCTTC; cdr3_aa: CASSVVQEQFF
v_call: TRBV7-2; j_call: TRBJ2-3; d_call: TRBD2; clone_size: .; cdr3_nt: TGTGCCAGCAGCAGGACTAGCGGGAGCACAGATACGCAGTATTTT; cdr3_aa: CASSRTSGSTDTQYF
v_call: TRBV28; j_call: TRBJ2-7; d_call: .; clone_size: few; cdr3_nt: TGTGCCAGCAGTCCCCGGAGGGCCCAATTCGACGAGCAGTACTTC; cdr3_aa: CASSPRRAQFDEQYF
v_call: TRBV15; j_call: TRBJ1-1; d_call: TRBD1; clone_size: .; cdr3_nt: TGTGCCACCAGTGGGCCGGGACAGGGGGACACTGAAGCTTTCTTT; cdr3_aa: CATSGPGQGDTEAFF
v_call: TRBV15; j_call: TRBJ2-2; d_call: .; clone_size: .; cdr3_nt: TGTGCCACCAGCAGAGATCTGGAGCGAAGAAACACCGGGGAGCTGTTTTTT; cdr3_aa: CATSRDLERRNTGELFF
v_call: TRBV4-1; j_call: TRBJ2-7; d_call: TRBD2; clone_size: few; cdr3_nt: TGCGCCAGCAGCCCTAGCTGGGGCGGGAGCTACGAGCAGTACTTC; cdr3_aa: CASSPSWGGSYEQYF
v_call: TRBV2; j_call: TRBJ2-5; d_call: .; clone_size: .; cdr3_nt: TGTGCCAGCCTAGCTGGGGGTATTGAGACCCAGTACTTC; cdr3_aa: CASLAGGIETQYF
v_call: TRBV11-2; j_call: TRBJ2-2; d_call: .; clone_size: .; cdr3_nt: TGTGCCAGCAGCTCCCTAATAAAAAACACCGCGGAGCTGTTTTTT; cdr3_aa: CASSSLIKNTAELFF
v_call: TRBV6-5; j_call: TRBJ1-2; d_call: TRBD1; clone_size: few; cdr3_nt: TGTGCCAGCAGTTACCGTCCCAGTATCAGGGGGACTGATGGCTACACCTTC; cdr3_aa: CASSYRPSIRGTDGYTF
v_call: TRBV12-3/TRBV12-4; j_call: TRBJ1-1; d_call: TRBD1; clone_size: few; cdr3_nt: TGTGCCAGCAGTAGAGGAGGGGGCTACCCCGGTGAAGCTTTCTTT; cdr3_aa: CASSRGGGYPGEAFF
v_call: TRBV5-1; j_call: TRBJ2-1; d_call: TRBD2; clone_size: .; cdr3_nt: TGCGCCAGCAGCGTTAACGGAGGACTAGCGGGCCAAAGCTCCTACAATGAGCAGTTCTTC; cdr3_aa: CASSVNGGLAGQSSYNEQFF
v_call: TRBV12-3/TRBV12-4; j_call: TRBJ2-1; d_call: .; clone_size: few; cdr3_nt: TGTGCCAGTAGCGGAAGCTCCTACAATGAGCAGTTCTTC; cdr3_aa: CASSGSSYNEQFF
v_call: TRBV27; j_call: TRBJ1-2; d_call: TRBD1; clone_size: .; cdr3_nt: TGTGCCAGCAGTTTTATGCCGCAGCGACAGGGAGACTATGGCTACACCTTC; cdr3_aa: CASSFMPQRQGDYGYTF
v_call: TRBV11-1; j_call: TRBJ2-1; d_call: .; clone_size: .; cdr3_nt: TGTGCCAGCAGCCCTGCAGGGTTCAGTGAGCAGTTCTTC; cdr3_aa: CASSPAGFSEQFF
v_call: TRBV12-3/TRBV12-4; j_call: TRBJ2-1; d_call: TRBD2; clone_size: few; cdr3_nt: TGTGCCAGCAGTTTCGGGAGGGCACCCTACAATGAGCAGTTCTTC; cdr3_aa: CASSFGRAPYNEQFF
v_call: TRBV20-1; j_call: TRBJ1-2; d_call: TRBD1; clone_size: .; cdr3_nt: TGCAGTGCCACCGGACAGGCGGACGACTATGGCTACACCTTC; cdr3_aa: CSATGQADDYGYTF
v_call: TRBV30; j_call: TRBJ1-5; d_call: .; clone_size: .; cdr3_nt: TGTGCCTGGAATGATGAGGGAGTACTGCAGCCCCAGCATTTT; cdr3_aa: CAWNDEGVLQPQHF
v_call: TRBV20-1; j_call: TRBJ1-1; d_call: .; clone_size: .; cdr3_nt: TGCAGTGCTCTTGGGGAGGGCCCCTCAAACATCCAAGCTTTCTTT; cdr3_aa: CSALGEGPSNIQAFF
v_call: TRBV12-3/TRBV12-4; j_call: TRBJ2-7; d_call: TRBD2; clone_size: .; cdr3_nt: TGTGCCAGCAGTTTACCTACCGTTTTCGGGAGGGAGCAGTACTTC; cdr3_aa: CASSLPTVFGREQYF
v_call: TRBV3-1; j_call: TRBJ1-2; d_call: .; clone_size: .; cdr3_nt: TGTGCCAGCAGCCAAGATGGAGTCCTGGGGTCAGGCTACACCTTC; cdr3_aa: CASSQDGVLGSGYTF
v_call: TRBV5-1; j_call: TRBJ1-1; d_call: TRBD1; clone_size: few; cdr3_nt: TGCGCCAGCAGCTTACGAGGACAGGGGAACACTGAAGCTTTCTTT; cdr3_aa: CASSLRGQGNTEAFF
v_call: TRBV7-2; j_call: TRBJ1-5; d_call: .; clone_size: few; cdr3_nt: TGTGCCAGCAGCTCCCACCCGTCCGATAGCAATCAGCCCCAGCATTTT; cdr3_aa: CASSSHPSDSNQPQHF
v_call: TRBV7-2; j_call: TRBJ2-1; d_call: .; clone_size: few; cdr3_nt: TGTGCCAGCAGCTCACTAGCTGAACGAAGGCACAATGAGCAGTTCTTC; cdr3_aa: CASSSLAERRHNEQFF
v_call: TRBV6-5; j_call: TRBJ2-2; d_call: .; clone_size: few; cdr3_nt: TGTGCCAGCAGTTACTCAGTAGGGAGGAGCGGGGAGCTGTTTTTT; cdr3_aa: CASSYSVGRSGELFF
v_call: TRBV7-8; j_call: TRBJ2-5; d_call: .; clone_size: many; cdr3_nt: TGTGCCAGCAGCTTAGGCGGGGGCGGGTACCAAGAGACCCAGTACTTC; cdr3_aa: CASSLGGGGYQETQYF
v_call: TRBV18; j_call: TRBJ2-5; d_call: TRBD1; clone_size: .; cdr3_nt: TGTGCCAGCACCGGGACAGGGGGCGCCATATTAGAGACCCAGTACTTC; cdr3_aa: CASTGTGGAILETQYF
v_call: TRBV15; j_call: TRBJ2-7; d_call: TRBD1; clone_size: .; cdr3_nt: TGTGCCACCAGCCCACAGGGGGCTGGGTACGAGCAGTACTTC; cdr3_aa: CATSPQGAGYEQYF
v_call: TRBV12-3/TRBV12-4; j_call: TRBJ2-2; d_call: TRBD1; clone_size: few; cdr3_nt: TGTGCCAGCCACAGGGGGACCGGGGAGCTGTTTTTT; cdr3_aa: CASHRGTGELFF
v_call: TRBV12-3/TRBV12-4; j_call: TRBJ1-2; d_call: TRBD1; clone_size: few; cdr3_nt: TGTGCCAGCAGTTTAGGGGGACAGGAGGCAATCTATGGCTACACCTTC; cdr3_aa: CASSLGGQEAIYGYTF
v_call: TRBV12-3/TRBV12-4; j_call: TRBJ2-1; d_call: TRBD2; clone_size: .; cdr3_nt: TGTGCCAGCAGTTTACGGCGGGGGGCCTACAATGAGCAGTTCTTC; cdr3_aa: CASSLRRGAYNEQFF
v_call: TRBV7-2; j_call: TRBJ1-1; d_call: .; clone_size: .; cdr3_nt: TGTGCCAGCAGCTTTCACCCCCAGGGGACTGAAGCTTTCTTT; cdr3_aa: CASSFHPQGTEAFF
v_call: TRBV9; j_call: TRBJ1-5; d_call: .; clone_size: .; cdr3_nt: TGTGCCAGCAGCGTAGGGGGAGGTCAGCCCCAGCATTTT; cdr3_aa: CASSVGGGQPQHF
v_call: TRBV15; j_call: TRBJ2-3; d_call: .; clone_size: .; cdr3_nt: TGTGCCACCAGCAGATCTTCTAGCGAAGATACGCAGTATTTT; cdr3_aa: CATSRSSSEDTQYF
v_call: TRBV12-3/TRBV12-4; j_call: TRBJ1-4; d_call: .; clone_size: .; cdr3_nt: TGTGCCAGCAGCCCTCGAAGGGATAATGAAAAACTGTTTTTT; cdr3_aa: CASSPRRDNEKLFF
v_call: TRBV5-1; j_call: TRBJ2-7; d_call: .; clone_size: .; cdr3_nt: TGCGCCAGCAGCGTCGCGGGACAGCAATACGAGCAGTACTTC; cdr3_aa: CASSVAGQQYEQYF
v_call: TRBV7-3; j_call: TRBJ2-1; d_call: TRBD2; clone_size: .; cdr3_nt: TGTGCCAGCAGCTTAGGGCGGGAGGGTTACAATGAGCAGTTCTTC; cdr3_aa: CASSLGREGYNEQFF
v_call: TRBV15; j_call: TRBJ1-5; d_call: .; clone_size: few; cdr3_nt: TGTGCCACCAGCAGAGATTCTCGCCTTAATCAGCCCCAGCATTTT; cdr3_aa: CATSRDSRLNQPQHF
v_call: TRBV12-3/TRBV12-4; j_call: TRBJ1-5; d_call: .; clone_size: few; cdr3_nt: TGTGCCAGCAGTTTATTAGTACATAGCAATCAGCCCCAGCATTTT; cdr3_aa: CASSLLVHSNQPQHF